Listed below are T cell receptor beta chains from one sample, sequenced in a study of regulatory T cells in long-lasting Graves disease. TCRdb processed the multiplex PCR reads anew with MiXCR; each CDR3 protein has one entry. This table holds about 560,000 distinct CDR3 sequences, around 16% found once. The sample was also reused in another study, on T cells in Graves' hyperthyroidism and ophthalmopathy.

This sample comprised peripheral blood mononuclear cells (PBMCs), obtained at new diagnosis, from a patient treated with antithyroid drugs. The receptors derive from a man between 18 and 29 years old with Graves disease. The CDR3 runs from the conserved cysteine through the conserved F or W. The D gene is left open where the match is weak. Not every row has a clone size; where given, it reads once, few, many or a size class.

NA,TRBV2,many,TRBJ2-5,TGTGCCAGCTGGGGGATGGAGGAGACCCAGTACTTC,CASWGMEETQYF
NA,TRBV7-3,many,TRBJ2-1,TGTGCCAGCAGCCCCCGAGCTAGCGCCGCCCTTAATGAGCAGTTCTTC,CASSPRASAALNEQFF
NA,TRBV28,NA,TRBJ1-1,TGTGCCAGCAATCCTCCGCGGGCAGGGAACACTGAAGCTTTCTTT,CASNPPRAGNTEAFF
TRBD1,TRBV6-1,many,TRBJ2-6,TGTGCCAGCAGTGAACAGGGGGTTGCTGGGGCCAACGTCCTGACTTTC,CASSEQGVAGANVLTF
TRBD2,TRBV20-1,NA,TRBJ2-5,TGCAGTGCTAGACGACTAGCGGGAGCCCCGGGGGAGACCCAGTACTTC,CSARRLAGAPGETQYF
NA,TRBV12-3/TRBV12-4,NA,TRBJ1-1,TGTGCCAGCAGTAACAGGAACCTGAACACTGAAGCTTTCTTT,CASSNRNLNTEAFF
TRBD2,TRBV9,NA,TRBJ2-1,TGTGCCAGCAGCGTAGGGGGGGGTTTTATCTACAATGAGCAGTTCTTC,CASSVGGGFIYNEQFF
TRBD1,TRBV10-3,NA,TRBJ2-1,TGTGCCATCAGTGAGTACGGGACAGGAGATAATGAGCAGTTCTTC,CAISEYGTGDNEQFF
NA,TRBV29-1,few,TRBJ2-7,TGCAGCGTTGAAGACAGTCGCAGCTACGAGCAGTACTTC,CSVEDSRSYEQYF
NA,TRBV20-1,NA,TRBJ1-6,TGCAGTGCTAAAGAGCCGGGACACAATAATTCACCCCTCCACTTT,CSAKEPGHNNSPLHF
NA,TRBV20-1,many,TRBJ2-3,TGCAGTGCTCCCTCCCAGGGGTCCACAGATACGCAGTATTTT,CSAPSQGSTDTQYF
NA,TRBV25-1,NA,TRBJ2-2,TGTGCCAGCAGTGACCCATCAGGGGACTCGGGGGAGCTGTTTTTT,CASSDPSGDSGELFF
NA,TRBV13,NA,TRBJ2-5,TGTGCCAGCAGCCTCAGGGTGGGGGAGACCCAGTACTTC,CASSLRVGETQYF
NA,TRBV11-2,few,TRBJ2-1,TGTGCCAGCAGACGGACAGACAATGAGCAGTTCTTC,CASRRTDNEQFF
NA,TRBV9,many,TRBJ2-3,TGTGCCAGCAGTGGGGGTGGGGGCACAGATACGCAGTATTTT,CASSGGGGTDTQYF
TRBD1,TRBV28,many,TRBJ2-7,TGTGCCAGCAGCCTCGACAGGGATCACTACGAGCAGTACTTC,CASSLDRDHYEQYF
TRBD1,TRBV30,NA,TRBJ1-3,TGTGCCTGGAGCGATGGGACAGGTGGAAACACCATATATTTT,CAWSDGTGGNTIYF
NA,TRBV12-3/TRBV12-4,many,TRBJ2-1,TGTGCCAGCACCCCGGGACTCCCGGAGACCGATGAGCAGTTCTTC,CASTPGLPETDEQFF
TRBD2,TRBV20-1,NA,TRBJ2-2,TGCAGTGCTAGAGCCGGGACCCTAGCGGGAGGGGTTACCGGGGAGCTGTTTTTT,CSARAGTLAGGVTGELFF
TRBD2,TRBV6-9,few,TRBJ2-7,TGCGCCAGCAGTGACCCCCGTACTAGCGACGAGCAGTACTTC,CASSDPRTSDEQYF
NA,TRBV12-3/TRBV12-4,many,TRBJ2-5,TGTGCCAGCAGTGTGGGACGGGCCCAAGAGACCCAGTACTTC,CASSVGRAQETQYF
NA,TRBV14,NA,TRBJ1-1,TGTGCCAGCAGCCATTCTGTCTTTGAAGCTTTCTTT,CASSHSVFEAFF
TRBD1,TRBV27,NA,TRBJ2-2,TGTGCCAGCAGTCCCCAGACGGACAGGGGGCGCGGCACCGGGGAGCTGTTTTTT,CASSPQTDRGRGTGELFF
NA,TRBV2,many,TRBJ2-1,TGTGCCAGCAAGTACGGGAGTGGGGGAAACAATGAGCAGTTCTTC,CASKYGSGGNNEQFF
TRBD1,TRBV27,few,TRBJ1-2,TGTGCCAGCAGCCCCTTACCCCTTTTAGGACAGGGGGGAAATGGCTACACCTTC,CASSPLPLLGQGGNGYTF
NA,TRBV7-9,few,TRBJ2-5,TGTGCCAGCAGCCCCAGACAGGCCCAAGAGACCCAGTACTTC,CASSPRQAQETQYF
TRBD1,TRBV6-1,many,TRBJ1-1,TGTGCCAGCAGTGGACATGGACAGGTTAACACTGAAGCTTTCTTT,CASSGHGQVNTEAFF
NA,TRBV6-1,many,TRBJ1-5,TGTGCCAGCAGTGCCCGGCAGGGGATCAATCAGCCCCAGCATTTT,CASSARQGINQPQHF
NA,TRBV6-1,NA,TRBJ2-1,TGTGCCAGCAGTCCAGGACTAAAGGGGGAGTTCTTC,CASSPGLKGEFF
NA,TRBV6-1,many,TRBJ2-7,TGTGCCAGCAGTGAACCGGCGGGACACGCCTACGAGCAGTACTTC,CASSEPAGHAYEQYF
NA,TRBV20-1,NA,TRBJ2-1,TGCAGTGCCCCCAGCGGATCCTACAATGAGCAGTTCTTC,CSAPSGSYNEQFF
NA,TRBV7-2,many,TRBJ1-4,TGTGCCAGCAGCTTAGCATCCGTGCGGGGTTCTAATGAAAAACTGTTTTTT,CASSLASVRGSNEKLFF
NA,TRBV7-9,NA,TRBJ1-4,TGTGCCAGCAGCTTAGCCTCGGGGAGTGAAAAACTGTTTTTT,CASSLASGSEKLFF
NA,TRBV5-6,NA,TRBJ2-4,TGTGCCAGCAGCTTGGCAGGAATCGACATTCAGTACTTC,CASSLAGIDIQYF
TRBD2,TRBV20-1,NA,TRBJ2-1,TGCAGTGCTAGCGAGCGGGACCTCTACAATGAGCAGTTCTTC,CSASERDLYNEQFF
TRBD1,TRBV12-3/TRBV12-4,many,TRBJ2-7,TGTGCCAGCAGGGACCGGGACAGTAACTACGAGCAGTACTTC,CASRDRDSNYEQYF
TRBD1,TRBV20-1,few,TRBJ2-7,TGCAGTGCCTTACTCTCGCAGGGGGTGACCCCCCACGAGCAGTACTTC,CSALLSQGVTPHEQYF
NA,TRBV27,many,TRBJ2-1,TGTGCCAGCAGTCGAGCGGTCTCCTACAATGAGCAGTTCTTC,CASSRAVSYNEQFF
TRBD1,TRBV7-9,many,TRBJ2-7,TGTGCCAGCAGCTCCGTGGGACGACAGGGGACGGACTACGAGCAGTACTTC,CASSSVGRQGTDYEQYF
NA,TRBV27,NA,TRBJ2-7,TGTGCCAGCAGTTTAAACGGTGGGGACCGGACCTACGAGCAGTACTTC,CASSLNGGDRTYEQYF
NA,TRBV5-1,many,TRBJ2-7,TGCGCCAGCAGCTTCGCACCCGGGAATACCGAGCAGTACTTC,CASSFAPGNTEQYF
NA,TRBV6-1,NA,TRBJ2-1,TGTGCCAGCAGTGAGCAGGGAGGTTGGAATGAGCAGTTCTTC,CASSEQGGWNEQFF
NA,TRBV5-1,NA,TRBJ2-5,TGCGCCAGCAGCAGCCCCCGGACTCGGGGGACCCAGTACTTC,CASSSPRTRGTQYF
NA,TRBV5-1,NA,TRBJ1-4,TGCGCCAGCAGCCTCACGCGGGGGACTAATGAAAAGCTGCTTTTT,CASSLTRGTNEKLLF
TRBD1,TRBV30,few,TRBJ1-1,TGTGCTACGACCCGGACAGGGAACACTGAAGCTTTCTTT,CATTRTGNTEAFF
NA,TRBV5-1,NA,TRBJ2-5,TGCGCCAGCAGCTTGGAGCGTCAGCGGTTGGAGACCCAGTACTTC,CASSLERQRLETQYF
NA,TRBV7-7,NA,TRBJ2-7,TGTGCTAGCAGCTCGACTTTTTCTACGGAGCAGTACTTC,CASSSTFSTEQYF
NA,TRBV7-2,many,TRBJ2-2,TGTGCCAGCAGCTGGAGTCGGAACACCGGGGAGCTGTTTTTT,CASSWSRNTGELFF
TRBD2,TRBV5-1,many,TRBJ2-1,TGCGCCAGCAGCGCTAGGACTAGCGGGTTGGACAATGAGCAGTTCTTC,CASSARTSGLDNEQFF
TRBD1,TRBV19,few,TRBJ2-7,TGTGCCAGTAGTCCCCCGGGGACAGGGATCTACGAGCAGTACTTC,CASSPPGTGIYEQYF
NA,TRBV9,NA,TRBJ2-3,TGTGCCAGCAGGGCCGGTGGCGGGAGCACAGATACGCAGTATTTT,CASRAGGGSTDTQYF
NA,TRBV27,few,TRBJ1-2,TGTGCCAGCAGTGCCAACGGGGGGAGTGAGTATGGCTACACCTTC,CASSANGGSEYGYTF
TRBD2,TRBV14,NA,TRBJ2-5,TGTGCCAGCAGCCAATGGCGGACTAGCGGGACTGAGACCCAGTACTTC,CASSQWRTSGTETQYF
NA,TRBV5-1,many,TRBJ2-1,TGCGCCAGCAGCTTGAGGCCGCGCCTAGGGGACGGCGTCGATGAGCAGTTCTTC,CASSLRPRLGDGVDEQFF
TRBD2,TRBV7-9,many,TRBJ2-5,TGTGCCAGCACCCTAGCGGGAGTCCAAGAGACCCAGTACTTC,CASTLAGVQETQYF
NA,TRBV9,many,TRBJ2-7,TGTGCCAGCAGCTCTGGTGACTTTACCTACGAGCAGTACTTC,CASSSGDFTYEQYF
NA,TRBV2,NA,TRBJ2-5,TGTGCCAGCACCAGGATTGGAGGGTTGGAGACCCAGTACTTC,CASTRIGGLETQYF